These 16 T cell receptor beta chains were sequenced from one sample in a study of cytomegalovirus exposure and HLA in healthy donors. It was with 60 Vbeta and 13 Jbeta primers that the PCR ran. The method was immunoSEQ multiplex PCR; TCRdb's version includes in-frame clones alone and lacks a portion of them. This specimen shows more than 110,000 clones; the ten leading clones hold approximately 2.4%. The source material was PBMCs. These receptors originate from a man aged 40-50 years in good health and CMV-seronegative.

This rearrangement joins TRBV5-1 to TRBJ1-3; 7 bases align to TRBD1. Germline V gene sequence: CDR1 SGHRS, CDR2 YFSETQ. The CDR3 is 16 amino acids. V was pared by 0 bases and J by 2 bases, with 5 bases of the junction left unmatched. The CDR3, as DNA: TGCGCCAGCAGCTTGGACAGGGGAACGACTGGAAACACCATATATTTT. Translation gives CASSLDRGTTGNTIYF.

The chain combines TRBV5-1 with TRBJ2-3; 9 bases match TRBD2. The CDR3 has 17 amino acids. Germline CDR1 is SGHRS and CDR2 is YFSETQ. The V gene end was trimmed by 0 bases and the J gene end by 2 bases; junction bases not matched to a gene: 7. The CDR3 loop reads CASSLGSGGPATDTQYF. The CDR3 DNA follows: TGCGCCAGCAGCTTGGGAAGCGGGGGGCCTGCCACAGATACGCAGTATTTT.

The chain is built from TRBV25-1 and TRBJ1-1, with TRBD1 matching 10 bases. V was clipped by 4 bases and J by 0 bases; unmatched bases: 2. The length of the CDR3 is 15 residues. Germline assignment: CDR1 MGHDK and CDR2 SYGVNS. The CDR3 sequence: CASSGQGAMNTEAFF. The CDR3 nucleotides are TGTGCCAGCAGTGGACAGGGGGCTATGAACACTGAAGCTTTCTTT. Full variable domain (rest looked up from reference TRBV25-1 and TRBJ1-1): EADIYQTPRYLVIGTGKKITLECSQTMGHDKMYWYQQDPGMELHLIHYSYGVNSTEKGDLSSESTVSRIRTEHFPLTLESARPSHTSQYLCASSGQGAMNTEAFFGQGTRLTVV.

The chain uses TRBV10-3 and TRBJ2-1; 11 nucleotides line up with TRBD2. The CDR3 covers 14 residues. The V gene's germline CDR1 is ENHRY and CDR2 SYGVKD. J was trimmed by 8 bases and V by 10 bases; bases with no gene match: 10. Here the CDR3 reads CATCPSGGRDEQFF. CDR3 coding DNA: TGTGCCACCTGCCCTAGCGGGGGGAGGGATGAGCAGTTCTTC.

V usage is TRBV5-1 and J usage is TRBJ2-7; TRBD1 is a possible D gene (6 bases). Per germline, CDR1 SGHRS and CDR2 YFSETQ. Trimming removed 2 bases from V and 5 bases from J, with 11 bases in between. This CDR3 is built from 13 residues. CDR3 DNA sequence: TGCGCCAGCAGCTTTACAGGGAGCAACGAGCAGTACTTC. Amino acid sequence: CASSFTGSNEQYF.

The chain couples TRBV11-2 to TRBJ2-2, with D possibly TRBD1 on 6 matching bases. The ends were cut back, 5 bases at V and 6 bases at J, with 13 bases in the middle. The CDR3 sequence is 14 residues long. Looked up from germline, CDR1 is SGHAT and CDR2 is FQNNGV. CDR3 coding DNA: TGTGCCAGCAGCGCCTCACAGGGTTCCGGGGAGCTGTTTTTT. Translation gives CASSASQGSGELFF.

J is TRBJ1-6 and V is TRBV5-1; D possibly corresponds to TRBD1 (5 bases). Trimming left V 0 bases short and J 9 bases short, with 10 bases between. This CDR3 spans 14 amino acids. CDR1 is SGHRS and CDR2 is YFSETQ in the germline V gene. CDR3 in DNA: TGCGCCAGCAGCTTGGTAACAGGTCTTTCACCCCTCCACTTT. As protein: CASSLVTGLSPLHF. Using reference TRBV5-1 and TRBJ1-6 for the parts outside the CDR3, the full variable domain is KAGVTQTPRYLIKTRGQQVTLSCSPISGHRSVSWYQQTPGQGLQFLFEYFSETQRNKGNFPGRFSGRQFSNSRSEMNVSTLELGDSALYLCASSLVTGLSPLHFGNGTRLTVT.

This chain joins TRBV7-9 and TRBJ1-1, with 10 bases matching TRBD1. CDR3 length equals 14 residues. V was clipped by 5 bases and J by 3 bases; unmatched bases: 3. The V gene's germline CDR1 is SEHNR and CDR2 FQNEAQ (reference sequence). CDR3 protein: CASSPGTGDTEAFF. CDR3 DNA sequence: TGTGCCAGCAGCCCCGGGACAGGGGACACTGAAGCTTTCTTT.

The J gene is TRBJ1-1, the V gene TRBV7-3; 7 bases fit TRBD1. There are 14 residues in the CDR3. The germline CDR1 and CDR2 sequences are SGHTA and FQGTGA. The V segment lost 4 bases and the J segment 1 base; nucleotides outside the gene matches: 3. The CDR3 is CASSYSGGNTEAFF. As DNA, the CDR3 is TGTGCCAGCAGCTACTCAGGGGGGAACACTGAAGCTTTCTTT.

The chain carries TRBV5-1 and TRBJ1-5; no definite D call. The V end lost 0 bases, the J end lost 14 bases, and 9 bases lay between the germline ends. The germline V gene has CDR1 SGHRS and CDR2 YFSETQ. The CDR3 is 11 amino acids. CDR3 in DNA: TGCGCCAGCAGCTTGGAAATCACAAAGCATTTT. Residues: CASSLEITKHF.

The chain has TRBV5-1 and TRBJ1-4; no clear D. The CDR3 totals 15 residues. Trimming shortened V by 4 bases and J by 3 bases, and 13 bases separated the two germline ends. CDR1 SGHRS and CDR2 YFSETQ come from the germline V gene. The CDR3 DNA is TGCGCCAGCAGCGTTGGATACACAGCTAATGAAAAACTGTTTTTT. The encoded protein is CASSVGYTANEKLFF.

The chain is built from TRBV5-1 and TRBJ1-1, with D unresolved. The V end was cut by 4 bases, the J end by 0 bases, with 19 bases between. This CDR3 comprises 17 residues. CDR1 is SGHRS and CDR2 is YFSETQ in the germline V gene. CDR3 amino acids: CASSLGGEAYMNTEAFF. Written as DNA, the CDR3 is TGCGCCAGCAGCCTGGGCGGGGAGGCTTACATGAACACTGAAGCTTTCTTT.

This rearrangement joins TRBV1 to TRBJ2-3; TRBD2 is the table's D call, not checked against the DNA. TRBV1 is tagged as a pseudogene. The CDR3 totals 17 residues. The CDR3 region is CTSSQRSRRGIGDTQYF. The CDR3 nucleotides read TGCACCAGCAGCCAAAGATCGAGGCGGGGGATCGGGGATACGCAGTATTTT.

The chain employs TRBV7-9 and TRBJ2-1; tentative D call: TRBD1 (5 bases). The CDR3 runs to 13 residues. Trimming removed 7 bases at V and 8 bases at J, with 15 bases between. Germline V gives CDR1 SEHNR, CDR2 FQNEAQ (reference sequence). Written as DNA, the CDR3 is TGTGCCAGCACCACCCGTCAGGGCCATGAGCAGTTCTTC. It translates to CASTTRQGHEQFF.

J is TRBJ1-2 and V is TRBV23-1; 7 bases are a match to TRBD1. TRBV23-1 is classed as an ORF, of uncertain function. The CDR3 has 15 amino acids. The V gene end was trimmed by 3 bases and the J gene end by 3 bases; junction bases not matched to a gene: 7. The DNA for the CDR3 is TGCGCCAGCAGTCACAAGGGGGCGGAAGACTATGGCTACACCTTC. This codes for CASSHKGAEDYGYTF.

V and J are TRBV15 and TRBJ1-5; D gene ambiguous. Trimming pared 4 bases from V and 2 bases from J, leaving 9 bases between. Germline V gene lookup returns CDR1 LNHNV and CDR2 YYDKDF (reference sequence). CDR3 length: 14 residues. CDR3 sequence: CATSISGGNQPQHF. The CDR3 region has the DNA TGTGCCACCAGCATCTCGGGTGGCAATCAGCCCCAGCATTTT.